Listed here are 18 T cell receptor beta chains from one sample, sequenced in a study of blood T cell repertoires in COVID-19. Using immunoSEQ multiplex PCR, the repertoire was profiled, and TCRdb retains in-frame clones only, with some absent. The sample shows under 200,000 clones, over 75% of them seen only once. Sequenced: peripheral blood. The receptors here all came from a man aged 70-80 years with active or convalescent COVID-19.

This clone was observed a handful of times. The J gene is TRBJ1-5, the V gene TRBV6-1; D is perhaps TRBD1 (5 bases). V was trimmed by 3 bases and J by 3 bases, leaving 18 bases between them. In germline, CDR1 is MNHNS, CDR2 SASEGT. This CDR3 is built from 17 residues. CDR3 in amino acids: CASSDPLFAGTNQPQHF. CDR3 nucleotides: TGTGCCAGCAGTGATCCTTTATTTGCGGGGACCAATCAGCCCCAGCATTTT.

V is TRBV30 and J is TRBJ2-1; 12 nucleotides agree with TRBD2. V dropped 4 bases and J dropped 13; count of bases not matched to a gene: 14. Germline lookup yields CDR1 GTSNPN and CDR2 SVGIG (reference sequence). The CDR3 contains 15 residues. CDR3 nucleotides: TGTGCCTGGAAACGGGACTCCGGGACTAGCGGGCATCAGTTCTTC. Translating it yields CAWKRDSGTSGHQFF.

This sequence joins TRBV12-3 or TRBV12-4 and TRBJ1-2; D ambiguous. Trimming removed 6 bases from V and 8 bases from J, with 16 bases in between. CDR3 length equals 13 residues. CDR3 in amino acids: CASSDGDLGGYTF. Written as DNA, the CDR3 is TGTGCCAGCAGCGACGGAGATCTCGGAGGCTACACCTTC.

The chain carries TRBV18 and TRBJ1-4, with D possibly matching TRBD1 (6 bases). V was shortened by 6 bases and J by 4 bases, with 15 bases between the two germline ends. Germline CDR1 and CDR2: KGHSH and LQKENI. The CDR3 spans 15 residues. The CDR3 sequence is CASSLLGALNEKLFF. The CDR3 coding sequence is TGTGCCAGCTCCCTACTGGGGGCCCTTAATGAAAAACTGTTTTTT.

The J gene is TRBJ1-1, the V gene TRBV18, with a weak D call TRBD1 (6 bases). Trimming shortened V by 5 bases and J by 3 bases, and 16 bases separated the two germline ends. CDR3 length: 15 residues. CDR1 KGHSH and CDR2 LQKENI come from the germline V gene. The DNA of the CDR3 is TGTGCCAGCTCAAGGATGGGGGCGCTGGACACTGAAGCTTTCTTT. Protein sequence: CASSRMGALDTEAFF.

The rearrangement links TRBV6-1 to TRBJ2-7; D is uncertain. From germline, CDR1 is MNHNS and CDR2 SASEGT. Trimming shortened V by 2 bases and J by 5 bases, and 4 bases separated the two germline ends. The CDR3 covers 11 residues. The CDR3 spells CASSEQNEQYF. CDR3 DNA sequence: TGTGCCAGCAGTGAACAAAACGAGCAGTACTTC.

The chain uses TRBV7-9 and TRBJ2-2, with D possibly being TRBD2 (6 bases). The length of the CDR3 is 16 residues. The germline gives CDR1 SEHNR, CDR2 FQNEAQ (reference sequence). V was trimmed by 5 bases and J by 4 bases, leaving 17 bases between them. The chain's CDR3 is CASSPPGVRSTGELFF. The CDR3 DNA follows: TGTGCCAGCAGCCCACCGGGGGTACGGAGCACCGGGGAGCTGTTTTTT.

CDR3 nucleotides: TGTGCCAGCAGGCCAGGGCGCGCCTATAATTCACCCCTCCACTTT. Its translation is CASRPGRAYNSPLHF. The chain uses TRBV6-5 and TRBJ1-6, with D possibly matching TRBD1 (5 bases). Germline V lookup: CDR1 MNHEY, CDR2 SVGAGI. The V and J ends lost 6 bases and 2 bases respectively, with 11 bases between them. The CDR3 spans 15 residues.

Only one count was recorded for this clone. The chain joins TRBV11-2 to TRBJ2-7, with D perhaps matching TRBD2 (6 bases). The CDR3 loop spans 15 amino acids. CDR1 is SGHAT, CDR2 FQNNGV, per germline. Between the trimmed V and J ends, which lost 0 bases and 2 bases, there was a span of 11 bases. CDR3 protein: CASSLDGGPPYEQYF. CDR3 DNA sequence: TGTGCCAGCAGCTTAGACGGGGGACCACCCTACGAGCAGTACTTC.

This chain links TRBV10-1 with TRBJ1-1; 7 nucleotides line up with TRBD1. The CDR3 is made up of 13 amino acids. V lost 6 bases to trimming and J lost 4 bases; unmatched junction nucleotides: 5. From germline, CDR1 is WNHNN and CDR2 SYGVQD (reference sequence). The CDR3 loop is CASSAGTVTEAFF. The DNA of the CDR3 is TGCGCCAGCAGCGCCGGGACAGTCACTGAAGCTTTCTTT.

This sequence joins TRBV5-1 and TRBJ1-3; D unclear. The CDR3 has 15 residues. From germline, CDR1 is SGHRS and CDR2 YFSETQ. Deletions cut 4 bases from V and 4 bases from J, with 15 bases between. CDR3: CASSAGVPGGNTIYF. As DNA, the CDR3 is TGCGCCAGCAGCGCCGGGGTCCCAGGAGGAAACACCATATATTTT.

CDR3 DNA sequence: TGTGCCACTGGACAGGGGGACACTGAAGCTTTCTTT. Protein product: CATGQGDTEAFF. The chain is built from TRBV3-1 (or the pseudogene TRBV3-2) and TRBJ1-1, with 10 bases fitting TRBD1. The V segment lost 10 bases and the J segment 3 bases; nucleotides outside the gene matches: 2. The CDR3 sequence is 12 residues long. Germline CDR1 is LGHDT and CDR2 is YNNKEL (reference sequence).

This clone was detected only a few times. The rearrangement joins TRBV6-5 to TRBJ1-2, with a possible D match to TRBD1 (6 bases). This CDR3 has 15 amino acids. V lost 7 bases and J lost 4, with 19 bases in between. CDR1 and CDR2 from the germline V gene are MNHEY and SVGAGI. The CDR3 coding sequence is TGTGCCAGCACCAAGGGGGGGCGCTTATTCTATGGCTACACCTTC. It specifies CASTKGGRLFYGYTF.

The CDR3 bases are TGTGCCATCAGTGAGTCGGGTGGACTAGGCGGTCGGGAGACCCAGTACTTC. It encodes CAISESGGLGGRETQYF. This chain joins TRBV10-3 and TRBJ2-5; TRBD2 aligns across 7 bases. V dropped 0 bases and J dropped 5; count of bases not matched to a gene: 12. Germline lookup yields CDR1 ENHRY and CDR2 SYGVKD. This CDR3 has 17 amino acids.

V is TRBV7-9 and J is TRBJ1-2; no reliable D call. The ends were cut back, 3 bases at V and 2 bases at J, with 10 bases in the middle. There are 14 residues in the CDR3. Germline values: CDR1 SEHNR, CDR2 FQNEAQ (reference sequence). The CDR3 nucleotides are TGTGCCAGCAGCTTGGAGACCAACAACTATGGCTACACCTTC. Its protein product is CASSLETNNYGYTF.

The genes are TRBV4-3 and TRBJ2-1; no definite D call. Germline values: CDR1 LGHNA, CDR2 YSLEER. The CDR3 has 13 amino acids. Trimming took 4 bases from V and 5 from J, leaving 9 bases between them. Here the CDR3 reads CASSRNFNNEQFF. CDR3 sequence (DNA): TGCGCCAGCAGCCGCAACTTTAACAATGAGCAGTTCTTC.

In nucleotides, the CDR3 is TGTGCCAGCAGCTTAGAGGGGGAGCTCAGCTCCTACGAGCAGTACTTC. Amino acids: CASSLEGELSSYEQYF. This rearrangement joins TRBV13 to TRBJ2-7; D possibly corresponds to TRBD1 (6 bases). The CDR3 length is 16 residues. The germline gives CDR1 PRHDT, CDR2 FYEKMQ (reference sequence). V lost 1 base, J lost 0 bases, and 13 bases lay in between.

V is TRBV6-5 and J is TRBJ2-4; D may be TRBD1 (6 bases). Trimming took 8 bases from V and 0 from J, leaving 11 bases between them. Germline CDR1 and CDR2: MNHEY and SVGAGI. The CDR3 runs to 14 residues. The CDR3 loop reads CASHTGQAKNIQYF. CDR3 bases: TGTGCCAGCCACACAGGGCAAGCCAAAAACATTCAGTACTTC.